This T cell receptor (beta chain) derives from a study of Ad26.COV2.S vaccination and SARS-CoV-2 variants. Study outcomes and limitations: People who got the vaccine had more spike-specific TCR breadth than people who got placebo.

This clone has a handful of counts. Its antigen is currently unknown. The sample carries other DNA sequences with the same CDR3. The assay was immunoSEQ multiplex PCR, and TCRdb's table has in-frame clones only and misses some. In the table there are some 340,000 clones, around 81% of which are singletons. Treatment meaning: approximately 18 received Ad26.COV2.S at low or high dose, single or two shots; about five received placebo; per-sample allocation not given. The investigators took samples on day 63 after the first vaccine or placebo injection. V was clipped by 6 bases and J by 1 base, with 9 bases between them. This CDR3 spans 13 amino acids.

This chain links TRBV12-3 or TRBV12-4 with TRBJ1-1, with D unresolved. The sequence came from a person aged 18 to 65 who received the Ad26.COV2.S COVID-19 vaccine or a placebo. This specimen was peripheral blood, taken in a trial of Ad26.COV2.S vaccine versus placebo. This CDR3 is CASRRTANTEAFF. As DNA, the CDR3 is TGTGCCAGCAGACGTACGGCGAACACTGAAGCTTTCTTT.